These T cell receptor beta chains were read from a single sample in a study of cytomegalovirus exposure and HLA in healthy donors. Using immunoSEQ multiplex PCR, the repertoire was profiled, and TCRdb retains in-frame clones only, with some absent. The table includes approximately 190,000 clones, about 70% detected once. The specimen sequenced was PBMCs. Receptors were obtained from a woman younger than 45 in good health and CMV-seronegative. CDR3s include the opening cysteine and the closing phenylalanine or tryptophan. A D gene is named only where the DNA matches it firmly. Only some rows state a clone size, as once, few, many or a class for expanded clones.

>TRBJ2-3|NA|TRBV2|TRBD1
CASSYQGQGSQYF
TGTGCCAGCAGTTACCAAGGACAGGGATCGCAGTATTTT
>TRBJ1-3|NA|TRBV7-2|NA
CASSPRHLGNTIYF
TGTGCCAGCAGCCCAAGACATCTAGGAAACACCATATATTTT
>TRBJ1-1|NA|TRBV25-1|NA
CASSAQSGMNTEAFF
TGTGCCAGCAGTGCCCAATCGGGGATGAACACTGAAGCTTTCTTT
>TRBJ1-1|NA|TRBV9|TRBD1
CASSPRQGSDTEAFF
TGTGCCAGCAGCCCGAGACAGGGGTCTGACACTGAAGCTTTCTTT
>TRBJ1-5|NA|TRBV6-6|TRBD1
CASSYGGTGSQPQHF
TGTGCCAGCAGTTACGGGGGGACAGGGTCTCAGCCCCAGCATTTT
>TRBJ2-5|few|TRBV7-9|NA
CASSPGTTQETQYF
TGTGCCAGCAGCCCAGGGACAACCCAAGAGACCCAGTACTTC
>TRBJ2-1|NA|TRBV10-2|TRBD2
CASSSSGGLSYNEQFF
TGCGCCAGCAGTAGTAGCGGGGGCCTTTCCTACAATGAGCAGTTCTTC
>TRBJ2-6|NA|TRBV6-1|NA
CASRRVSGANVLTF
TGTGCCAGCAGACGGGTCTCTGGGGCCAACGTCCTGACTTTC
>TRBJ2-7|NA|TRBV2|TRBD1
CASREGTEVPYEQYF
TGTGCCAGCAGGGAAGGGACAGAGGTGCCTTACGAGCAGTACTTC
>TRBJ1-4|NA|TRBV19|TRBD1
CASSIGTVGFGKLFF
TGTGCCAGTAGTATCGGGACAGTAGGTTTTGGAAAACTGTTTTTT
>TRBJ1-1|NA|TRBV19|NA
CASSILGGDTEAFF
TGTGCCAGTAGTATTTTGGGAGGGGACACTGAAGCTTTCTTT
>TRBJ1-1|NA|TRBV9|NA
CASSEEVRHSEAFF
TGTGCCAGCAGCGAGGAGGTTAGACATTCTGAAGCTTTCTTT
>TRBJ2-1|NA|TRBV5-1|TRBD2
CASSLTSAYNEQFF
TGCGCCAGCAGCTTGACTAGCGCCTACAATGAGCAGTTCTTC
>TRBJ2-3|few|TRBV10-2|NA
CASSECKELGGCTQYF
TGCGCCAGCAGTGAGTGCAAGGAGCTGGGTGGGTGTACGCAGTATTTT
>TRBJ2-5|NA|TRBV6-4|TRBD2
CARGTTKYF
TGTGCCAGGGGGACTACAAAGTACTTC
>TRBJ2-7|NA|TRBV28|TRBD1
CASSLIGQGGRYEQYF
TGTGCCAGCAGTTTGATCGGACAAGGGGGCAGGTACGAGCAGTACTTC
>TRBJ1-5|few|TRBV9|NA
CASSVDPNQPQHF
TGTGCCAGCAGCGTAGATCCAAATCAGCCCCAGCATTTT
>TRBJ1-2|NA|TRBV7-2|TRBD1
CASSSQVTGGLNYGYTF
TGTGCCAGCAGCTCCCAAGTTACAGGGGGCTTGAACTATGGCTACACCTTC
>TRBJ2-1|once|TRBV4-2|TRBD2
CASSQESRPSGYHEQFF
TGTGCCAGCAGCCAAGAGAGTCGGCCTAGCGGGTACCATGAGCAGTTCTTC
>TRBJ2-1|NA|TRBV15|TRBD2
CATSRGLAGGAGDEQFF
TGTGCCACCAGCAGAGGGCTAGCGGGAGGGGCAGGGGATGAGCAGTTCTTC
>TRBJ2-7|NA|TRBV6-1|NA
CASSYRGEQYF
TGTGCCAGCAGTTACCGGGGAGAGCAGTACTTC
>TRBJ1-3|NA|TRBV7-9|NA
CASSKQTSGNTIYF
TGTGCCAGCAGCAAACAAACCTCTGGAAACACCATATATTTT
>TRBJ2-3|NA|TRBV9|NA
CASSVGVGGSSTDTQYF
TGTGCCAGCAGCGTAGGGGTCGGAGGCAGTTCCACAGATACGCAGTATTTT
>TRBJ2-7|few|TRBV5-6|NA
CASSYPRGKFYEQYF
TGTGCCAGCAGCTACCCGCGGGGAAAGTTCTACGAGCAGTACTTC
>TRBJ2-3|NA|TRBV7-8|NA
CASSSGTYSTDTQYF
TGTGCCAGCAGCTCCGGGACATATAGCACAGATACGCAGTATTTT
>TRBJ2-7|NA|TRBV5-5|TRBD2
CASRISGNSYEQYF
TGTGCCAGCAGAATTAGCGGGAACTCCTACGAGCAGTACTTC